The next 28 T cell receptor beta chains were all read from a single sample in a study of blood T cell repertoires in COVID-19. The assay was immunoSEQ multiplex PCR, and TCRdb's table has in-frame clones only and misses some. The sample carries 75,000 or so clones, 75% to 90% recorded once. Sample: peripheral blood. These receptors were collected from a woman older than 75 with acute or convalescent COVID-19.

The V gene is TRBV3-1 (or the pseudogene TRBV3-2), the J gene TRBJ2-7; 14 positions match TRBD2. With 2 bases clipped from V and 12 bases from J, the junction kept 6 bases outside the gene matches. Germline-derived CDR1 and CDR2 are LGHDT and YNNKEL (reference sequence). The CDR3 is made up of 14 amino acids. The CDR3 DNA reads TGTGCCAGCAGCCAAAGTCGGACTAGCGGGAGGCTGTACTTC. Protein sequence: CASSQSRTSGRLYF.

In DNA, the CDR3 is TGTGCCAGCAGCTCCCTCCAGGTCCTAACTAGCGGGGGGGGAGATACGCAGTATTTT. It codes for CASSSLQVLTSGGGDTQYF. This chain uses TRBV4-2 with TRBJ2-3; 13 positions agree with TRBD2. V shed 5 bases, J shed 5 bases, and the junction held 16 bases outside the gene matches. Germline V CDR1 and CDR2: LGHNA, YNFKEQ. The CDR3 is made up of 19 amino acids.

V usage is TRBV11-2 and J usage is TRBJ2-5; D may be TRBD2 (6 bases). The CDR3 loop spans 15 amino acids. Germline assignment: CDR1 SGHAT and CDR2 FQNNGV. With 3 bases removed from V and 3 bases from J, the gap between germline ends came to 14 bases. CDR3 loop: CASSFTRDWKETQYF. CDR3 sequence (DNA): TGTGCCAGCAGCTTCACCCGGGACTGGAAAGAGACCCAGTACTTC.

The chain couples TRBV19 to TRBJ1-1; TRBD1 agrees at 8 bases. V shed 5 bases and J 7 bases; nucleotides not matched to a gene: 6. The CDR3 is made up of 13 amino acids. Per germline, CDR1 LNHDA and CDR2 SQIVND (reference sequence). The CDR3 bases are TGTGCCAGTAGTCCGGACAGGGTGGTTGAAGCTTTCTTT. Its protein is CASSPDRVVEAFF.

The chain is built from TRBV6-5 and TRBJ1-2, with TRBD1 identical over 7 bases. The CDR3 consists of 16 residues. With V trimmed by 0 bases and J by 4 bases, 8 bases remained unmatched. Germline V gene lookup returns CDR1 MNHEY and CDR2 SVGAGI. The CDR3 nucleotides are TGTGCCAGCAGTTACTCATTGACAGGGTCCTTCTATGGCTACACCTTC. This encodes CASSYSLTGSFYGYTF.

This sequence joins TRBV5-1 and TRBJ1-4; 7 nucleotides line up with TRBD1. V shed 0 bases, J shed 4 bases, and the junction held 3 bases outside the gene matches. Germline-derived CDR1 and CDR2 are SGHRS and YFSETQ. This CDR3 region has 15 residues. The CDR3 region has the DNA TGCGCCAGCAGCTTGGCGGGACAGAGTAATGAAAAACTGTTTTTT. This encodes CASSLAGQSNEKLFF.

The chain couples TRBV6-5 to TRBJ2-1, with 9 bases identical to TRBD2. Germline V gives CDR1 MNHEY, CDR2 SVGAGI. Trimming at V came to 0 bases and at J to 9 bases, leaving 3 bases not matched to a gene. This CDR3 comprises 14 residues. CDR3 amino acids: CASSYSGGRAEQFF. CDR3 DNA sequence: TGTGCCAGCAGTTACTCCGGCGGGAGGGCTGAGCAGTTCTTC.

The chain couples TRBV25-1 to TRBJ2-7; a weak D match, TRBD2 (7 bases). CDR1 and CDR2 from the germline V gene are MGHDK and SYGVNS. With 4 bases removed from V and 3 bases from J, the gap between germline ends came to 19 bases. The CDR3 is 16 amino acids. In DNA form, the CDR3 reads TGTGCCAGCAGTGGAGCCGGGGGGACACGAGACTACGAGCAGTACTTC. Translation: CASSGAGGTRDYEQYF.

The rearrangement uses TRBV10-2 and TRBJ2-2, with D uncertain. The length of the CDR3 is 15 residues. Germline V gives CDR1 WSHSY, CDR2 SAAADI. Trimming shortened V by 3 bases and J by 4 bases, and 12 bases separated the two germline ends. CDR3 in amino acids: CASSDAATFTGELFF. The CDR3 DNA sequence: TGCGCCAGCAGTGACGCGGCCACATTCACCGGGGAGCTGTTTTTT.

The CDR3 region has the DNA TGTGCCAGCACGCGAGAGGGGGAGGGATCACCCCTCCACTTT. The encoded protein is CASTREGEGSPLHF. The chain recombines TRBV2 with TRBJ1-6; possible D gene TRBD1, 6 bases. This CDR3 region has 14 residues. Germline V lookup: CDR1 SNHLY, CDR2 FYNNEI. V shed 7 bases and J shed 10 bases, with 17 bases lying between them. Together with reference TRBV2 and TRBJ1-6, the CDR3 gives the full variable domain: EPEVTQTPSHQVTQMGQEVILRCVPISNHLYFYWYRQILGQKVEFLVSFYNNEISEKSEIFDDQFSVERPDGSNFTLKIRSTKLEDSAMYFCASTREGEGSPLHFGNGTRLTVT.

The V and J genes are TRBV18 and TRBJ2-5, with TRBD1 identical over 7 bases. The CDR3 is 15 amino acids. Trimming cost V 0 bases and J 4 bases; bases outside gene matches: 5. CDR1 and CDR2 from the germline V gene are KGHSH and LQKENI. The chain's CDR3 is CASSPPLGGGETQYF. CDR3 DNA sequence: TGTGCCAGCTCACCACCCCTAGGGGGCGGAGAGACCCAGTACTTC. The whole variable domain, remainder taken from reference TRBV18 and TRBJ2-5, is NAGVMQNPRHLVRRRGQEARLRCSPMKGHSHVYWYRQLPEEGLKFMVYLQKENIIDESGMPKERFSAEFPKEGPSILRIQQVVRGDSAAYFCASSPPLGGGETQYFGPGTRLLVL.

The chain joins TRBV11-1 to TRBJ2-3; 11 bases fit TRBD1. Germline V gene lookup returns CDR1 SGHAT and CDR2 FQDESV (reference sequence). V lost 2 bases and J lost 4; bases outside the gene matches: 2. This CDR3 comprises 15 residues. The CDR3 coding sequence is TGTGCCAGCAGCTTAAGGACAGGGGGCCCAGATACGCAGTATTTT. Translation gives CASSLRTGGPDTQYF.

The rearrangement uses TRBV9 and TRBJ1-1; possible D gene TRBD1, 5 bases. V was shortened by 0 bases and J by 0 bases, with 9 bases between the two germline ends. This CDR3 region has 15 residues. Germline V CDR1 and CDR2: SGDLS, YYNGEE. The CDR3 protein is CASSVDPGMNTEAFF. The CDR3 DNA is TGTGCCAGCAGCGTAGACCCAGGGATGAACACTGAAGCTTTCTTT.

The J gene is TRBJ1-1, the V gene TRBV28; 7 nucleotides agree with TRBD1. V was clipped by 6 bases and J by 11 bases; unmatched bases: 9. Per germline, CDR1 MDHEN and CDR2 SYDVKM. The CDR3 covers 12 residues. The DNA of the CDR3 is TGTGCCAGCAGCCAAGAAACAGGGGATGCTTTCTTT. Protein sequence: CASSQETGDAFF.

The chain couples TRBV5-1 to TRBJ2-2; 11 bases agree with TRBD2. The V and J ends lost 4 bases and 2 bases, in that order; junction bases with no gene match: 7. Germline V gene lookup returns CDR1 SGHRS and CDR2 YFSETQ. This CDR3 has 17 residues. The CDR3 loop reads CASSPGTSGGNTGELFF. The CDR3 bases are TGCGCCAGCAGCCCTGGAACTAGCGGGGGTAACACCGGGGAGCTGTTTTTT. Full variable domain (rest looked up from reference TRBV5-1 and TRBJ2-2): KAGVTQTPRYLIKTRGQQVTLSCSPISGHRSVSWYQQTPGQGLQFLFEYFSETQRNKGNFPGRFSGRQFSNSRSEMNVSTLELGDSALYLCASSPGTSGGNTGELFFGEGSRLTVL.

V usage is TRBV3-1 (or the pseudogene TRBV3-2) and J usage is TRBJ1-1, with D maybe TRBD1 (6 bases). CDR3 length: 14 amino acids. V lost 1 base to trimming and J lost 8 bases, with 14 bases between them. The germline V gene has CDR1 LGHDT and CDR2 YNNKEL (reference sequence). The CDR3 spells CASSQVSRGHEAFF. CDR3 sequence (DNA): TGTGCCAGCAGCCAAGTCAGCAGGGGCCACGAAGCTTTCTTT.

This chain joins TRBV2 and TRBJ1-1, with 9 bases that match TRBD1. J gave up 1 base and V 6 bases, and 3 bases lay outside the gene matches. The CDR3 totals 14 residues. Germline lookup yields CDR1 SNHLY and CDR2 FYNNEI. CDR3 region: CASSDRGRNTEAFF. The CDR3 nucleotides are TGTGCCAGCAGCGACAGGGGGAGGAACACTGAAGCTTTCTTT.

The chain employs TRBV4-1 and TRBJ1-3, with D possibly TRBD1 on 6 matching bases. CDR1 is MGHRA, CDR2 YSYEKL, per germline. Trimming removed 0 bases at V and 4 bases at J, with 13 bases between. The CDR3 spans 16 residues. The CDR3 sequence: CASSQDPAGDGNTIYF. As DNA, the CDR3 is TGCGCCAGCAGCCAAGATCCGGCAGGGGACGGAAACACCATATATTTT.

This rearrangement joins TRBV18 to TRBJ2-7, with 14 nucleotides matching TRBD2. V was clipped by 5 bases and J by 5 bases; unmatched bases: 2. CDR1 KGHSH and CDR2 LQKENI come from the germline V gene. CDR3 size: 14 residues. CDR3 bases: TGTGCCAGCTCATCGGGACTAGCGGGGGACGAGCAGTACTTC. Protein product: CASSSGLAGDEQYF.

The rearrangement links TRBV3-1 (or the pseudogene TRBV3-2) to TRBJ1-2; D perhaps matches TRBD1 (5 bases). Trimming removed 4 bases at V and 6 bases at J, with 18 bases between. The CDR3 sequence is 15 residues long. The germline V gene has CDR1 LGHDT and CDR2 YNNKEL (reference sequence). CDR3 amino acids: CASSPQSGGWDGYTF. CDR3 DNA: TGTGCCAGCAGCCCCCAATCGGGGGGGTGGGATGGCTACACCTTC.

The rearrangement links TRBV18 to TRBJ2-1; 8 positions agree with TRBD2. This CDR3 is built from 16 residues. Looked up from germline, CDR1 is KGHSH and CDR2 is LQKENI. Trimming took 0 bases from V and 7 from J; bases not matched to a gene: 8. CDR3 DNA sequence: TGTGCCAGCTCACCACCCGGACTAGCCGTTCCAAATGAGCAGTTCTTC. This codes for CASSPPGLAVPNEQFF.

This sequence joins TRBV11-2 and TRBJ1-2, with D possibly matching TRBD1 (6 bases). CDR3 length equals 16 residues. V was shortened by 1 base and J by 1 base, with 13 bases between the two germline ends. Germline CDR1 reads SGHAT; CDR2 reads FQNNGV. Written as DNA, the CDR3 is TGTGCCAGCAGCTTAGGGGGGACAAGAAGTAACTATGGCTACACCTTC. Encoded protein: CASSLGGTRSNYGYTF.

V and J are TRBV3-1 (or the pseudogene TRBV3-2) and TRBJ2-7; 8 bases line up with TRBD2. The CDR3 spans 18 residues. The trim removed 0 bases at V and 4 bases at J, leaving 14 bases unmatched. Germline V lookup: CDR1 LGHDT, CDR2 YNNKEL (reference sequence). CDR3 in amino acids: CASSQELRREDGVYEQYF. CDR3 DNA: TGTGCCAGCAGCCAAGAACTTCGGCGGGAGGACGGGGTTTACGAGCAGTACTTC.

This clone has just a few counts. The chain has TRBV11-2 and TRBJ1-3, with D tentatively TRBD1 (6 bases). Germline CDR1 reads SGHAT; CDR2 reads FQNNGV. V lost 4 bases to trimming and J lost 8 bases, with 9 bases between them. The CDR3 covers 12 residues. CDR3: CASSSEGDTIYF. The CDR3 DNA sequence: TGTGCCAGCAGCTCTGAGGGGGACACCATATATTTT.

This chain's CDR3 is CASSYSPSEGEQFF. In DNA, the CDR3 is TGTGCCAGCAGTTACAGCCCTAGTGAAGGTGAGCAGTTCTTC. J is TRBJ2-1 and V is TRBV6-5; the D is unclear. CDR3 length: 14 residues. Trimming took 2 bases from V and 9 from J, leaving 14 bases between them. Germline loops: CDR1 MNHEY, CDR2 SVGAGI.

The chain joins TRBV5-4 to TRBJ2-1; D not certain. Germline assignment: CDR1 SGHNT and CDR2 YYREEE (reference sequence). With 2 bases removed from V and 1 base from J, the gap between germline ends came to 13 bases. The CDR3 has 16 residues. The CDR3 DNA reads TGTGCCAGCAGCTTAGTCGGTAGGAGTTCCTACAATGAGCAGTTCTTC. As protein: CASSLVGRSSYNEQFF.

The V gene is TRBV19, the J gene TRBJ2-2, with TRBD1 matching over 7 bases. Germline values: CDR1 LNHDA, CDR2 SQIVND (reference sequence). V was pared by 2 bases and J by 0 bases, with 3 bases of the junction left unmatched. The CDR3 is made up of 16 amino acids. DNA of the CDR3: TGTGCCAGTAGTATATTCCAGGGGGCGAACACCGGGGAGCTGTTTTTT. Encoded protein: CASSIFQGANTGELFF. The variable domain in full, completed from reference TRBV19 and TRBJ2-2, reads DGGITQSPKYLFRKEGQNVTLSCEQNLNHDAMYWYRQDPGQGLRLIYYSQIVNDFQKGDIAEGYSVSREKKESFPLTVTSAQKNPTAFYLCASSIFQGANTGELFFGEGSRLTVL.

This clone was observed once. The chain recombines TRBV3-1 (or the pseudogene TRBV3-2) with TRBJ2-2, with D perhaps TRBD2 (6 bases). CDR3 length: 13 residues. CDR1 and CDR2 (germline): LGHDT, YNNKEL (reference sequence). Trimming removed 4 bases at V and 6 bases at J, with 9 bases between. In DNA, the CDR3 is TGTGCCAGCAGCCTACGACTAGCCGGGGAGCTGTTTTTT. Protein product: CASSLRLAGELFF.